Sequencing of this T cell receptor beta chain was carried out in a study of early T cells in non-severe SARS-CoV-2 infection. Many counts were recorded for this clonotype. Unique molecular identifiers (one per individual cDNA molecule) were attached. MiXCR, applied by TCRdb to the 5' RACE reads, yields one record per CDR3 protein. The table includes around 67,000 distinct CDR3 sequences, around 10% detected once. This CDR3 comprises 16 residues. The V gene's germline CDR1 is LGHNA and CDR2 YNFKEQ. Trimming at V came to 1 base and at J to 4 bases, leaving 6 bases not matched to a gene. Sequencing used whole blood. The sequence came from an adult who was a healthcare worker with PCR-confirmed SARS-CoV-2 infection or an uninfected control (not recorded which). This chain connects TRBV4-2 to TRBJ2-3; the match to TRBD2 covers 9 bases. The CDR3 nucleotides are TGTGCCAGCAGCCAAGCGATTCTAGCGGGGTCAGATACGCAGTATTTT. This gives the protein CASSQAILAGSDTQYF.